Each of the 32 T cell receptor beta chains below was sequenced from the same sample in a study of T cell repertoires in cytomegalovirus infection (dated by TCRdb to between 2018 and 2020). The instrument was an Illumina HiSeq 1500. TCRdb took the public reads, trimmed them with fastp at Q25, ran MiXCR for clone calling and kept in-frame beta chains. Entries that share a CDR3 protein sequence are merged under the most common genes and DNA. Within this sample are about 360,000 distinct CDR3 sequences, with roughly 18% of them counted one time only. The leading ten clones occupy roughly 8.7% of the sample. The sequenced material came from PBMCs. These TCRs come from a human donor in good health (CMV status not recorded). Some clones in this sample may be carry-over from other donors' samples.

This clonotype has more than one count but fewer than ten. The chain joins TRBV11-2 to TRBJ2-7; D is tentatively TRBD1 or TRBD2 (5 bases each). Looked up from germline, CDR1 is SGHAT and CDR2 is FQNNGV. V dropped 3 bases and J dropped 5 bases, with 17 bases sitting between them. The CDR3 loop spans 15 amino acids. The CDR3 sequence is CASSFTRGGRHEQYF. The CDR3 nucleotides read TGTGCCAGCAGCTTTACGAGGGGCGGCCGCCACGAGCAGTACTTC.

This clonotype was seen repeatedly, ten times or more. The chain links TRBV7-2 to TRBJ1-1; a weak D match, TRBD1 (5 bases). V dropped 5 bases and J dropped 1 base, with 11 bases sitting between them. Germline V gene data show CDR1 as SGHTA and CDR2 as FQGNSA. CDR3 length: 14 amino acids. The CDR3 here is CASSPGHANTEAFF. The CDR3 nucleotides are TGTGCCAGCAGCCCCGGACACGCGAACACTGAAGCTTTCTTT.

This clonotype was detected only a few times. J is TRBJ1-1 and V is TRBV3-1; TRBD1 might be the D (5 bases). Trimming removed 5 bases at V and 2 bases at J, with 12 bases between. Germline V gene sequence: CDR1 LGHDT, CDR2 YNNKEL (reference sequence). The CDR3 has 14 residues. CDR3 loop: CASSSRDGNTEAFF. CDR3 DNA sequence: TGTGCCAGCAGCTCCCGGGACGGCAACACTGAAGCTTTCTTT. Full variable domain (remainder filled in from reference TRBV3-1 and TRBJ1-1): DTAVSQTPKYLVTQMGNDKSIKCEQNLGHDTMYWYKQDSKKFLKIMFSYNNKELIINETVPNRFSPKSPDKAHLNLHINSLELGDSAVYFCASSSRDGNTEAFFGQGTRLTVV.

Here the CDR3 reads CASSQRTRTDTQYF. In nucleotides, the CDR3 is TGCGCCAGCAGCCAACGGACCCGCACAGATACGCAGTATTTT. This chain connects TRBV4-1 to TRBJ2-3; no definite D call. The V and J ends lost 2 bases and 1 base respectively, with 7 bases between them. The germline CDR1 and CDR2 sequences are MGHRA and YSYEKL. The CDR3 extends over 14 amino acids.

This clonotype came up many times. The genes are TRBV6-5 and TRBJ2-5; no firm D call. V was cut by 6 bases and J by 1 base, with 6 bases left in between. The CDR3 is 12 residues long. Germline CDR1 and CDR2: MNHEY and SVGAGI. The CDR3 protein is CASSPSQETQYF. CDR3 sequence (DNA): TGTGCCAGCAGCCCCTCCCAAGAGACCCAGTACTTC.

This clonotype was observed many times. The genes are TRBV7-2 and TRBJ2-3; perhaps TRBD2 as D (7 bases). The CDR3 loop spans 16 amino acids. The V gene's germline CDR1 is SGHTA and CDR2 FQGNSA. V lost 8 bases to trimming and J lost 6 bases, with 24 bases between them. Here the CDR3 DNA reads TGTGCCAGCGGACCCTTTAGGGGGGGCCGAGGGGATACGCAGTATTTT. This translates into CASGPFRGGRGDTQYF.

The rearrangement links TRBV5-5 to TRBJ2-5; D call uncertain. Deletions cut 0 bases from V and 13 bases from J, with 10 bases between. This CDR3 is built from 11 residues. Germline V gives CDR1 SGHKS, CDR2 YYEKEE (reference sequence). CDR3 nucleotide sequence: TGTGCCAGCAGCTTGGGAGCCGACGTGTACTTC. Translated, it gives CASSLGADVYF.

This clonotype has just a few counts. CDR3 bases: TGTGCCACCACCAGCCAGACCTTTAGATCACCCCTCCACTTT. It yields the protein CATTSQTFRSPLHF. This chain uses TRBV10-3 with TRBJ1-6; D not resolved. Deletions cut 10 bases from V and 10 bases from J, with 20 bases between. This CDR3 has 14 amino acids. Germline values: CDR1 ENHRY, CDR2 SYGVKD.

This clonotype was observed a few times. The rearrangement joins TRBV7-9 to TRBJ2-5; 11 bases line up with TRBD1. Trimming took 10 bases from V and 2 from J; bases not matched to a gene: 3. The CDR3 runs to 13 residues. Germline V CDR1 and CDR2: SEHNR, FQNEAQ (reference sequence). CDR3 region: CAIRDRGQETQYF. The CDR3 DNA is TGTGCCATCCGGGACAGGGGGCAAGAGACCCAGTACTTC.

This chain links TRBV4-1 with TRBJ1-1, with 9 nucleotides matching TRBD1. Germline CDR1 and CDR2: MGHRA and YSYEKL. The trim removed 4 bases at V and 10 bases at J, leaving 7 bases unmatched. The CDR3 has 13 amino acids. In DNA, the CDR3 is TGCGCCAGCAGCCCTTCCACAGGGGGCGTAGCTTTCTTT. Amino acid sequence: CASSPSTGGVAFF.

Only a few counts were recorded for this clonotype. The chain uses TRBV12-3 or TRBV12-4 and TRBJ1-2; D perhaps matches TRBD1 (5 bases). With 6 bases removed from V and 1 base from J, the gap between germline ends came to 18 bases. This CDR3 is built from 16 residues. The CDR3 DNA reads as TGTGCCAGCAGCCGCCGAGGGACCGACTTTAACTATGGCTACACCTTC. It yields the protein CASSRRGTDFNYGYTF.

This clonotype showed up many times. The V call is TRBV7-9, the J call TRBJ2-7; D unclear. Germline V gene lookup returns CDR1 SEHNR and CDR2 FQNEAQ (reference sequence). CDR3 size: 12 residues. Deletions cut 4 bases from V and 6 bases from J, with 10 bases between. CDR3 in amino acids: CASSSAAREQYF. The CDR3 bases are TGTGCCAGCAGCTCGGCCGCTCGCGAGCAGTACTTC.

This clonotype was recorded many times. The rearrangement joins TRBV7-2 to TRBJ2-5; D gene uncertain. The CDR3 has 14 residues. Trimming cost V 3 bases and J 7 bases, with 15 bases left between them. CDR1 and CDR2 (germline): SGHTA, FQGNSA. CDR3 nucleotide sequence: TGTGCCAGCAGCTTCGATGGTGGGTGGGGGACCCAGTACTTC. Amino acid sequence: CASSFDGGWGTQYF.

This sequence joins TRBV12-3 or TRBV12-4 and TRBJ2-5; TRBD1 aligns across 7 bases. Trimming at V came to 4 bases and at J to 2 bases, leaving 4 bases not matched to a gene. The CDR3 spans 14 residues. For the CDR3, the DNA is TGTGCCAGCAGTTCCCAGGGACAGCAAGAGACCCAGTACTTC. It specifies CASSSQGQQETQYF.

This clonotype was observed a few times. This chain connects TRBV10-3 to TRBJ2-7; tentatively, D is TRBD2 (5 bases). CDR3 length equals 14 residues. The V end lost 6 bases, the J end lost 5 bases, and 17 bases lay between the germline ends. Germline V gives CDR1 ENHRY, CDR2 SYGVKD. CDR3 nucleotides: TGTGCCATCAGGACCCCAACGGGGTTGGACGAGCAGTACTTC. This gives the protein CAIRTPTGLDEQYF.

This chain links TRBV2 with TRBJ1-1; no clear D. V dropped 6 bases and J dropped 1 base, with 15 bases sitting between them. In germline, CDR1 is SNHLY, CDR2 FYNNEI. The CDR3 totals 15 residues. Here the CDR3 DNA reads TGTGCCAGCAGAACACCGGCACACTGGAACACTGAAGCTTTCTTT. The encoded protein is CASRTPAHWNTEAFF.

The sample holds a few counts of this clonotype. The CDR3 coding sequence is TGTGCCAGCAGTCCCAGGACAGCCTTTGGGAACACCATATATTTT. Translation gives CASSPRTAFGNTIYF. V gene TRBV27 combines with J gene TRBJ1-3; D perhaps matches TRBD1 (6 bases). This CDR3 region has 15 residues. The germline CDR1 and CDR2 sequences are MNHEY and SMNVEV (reference sequence). V lost 5 bases and J lost 7, with 18 bases in between.

The CDR3 nucleotides read TGCAGTGGGGGGATATACAATGAGCAGTTCTTC. The encoded protein is CSGGIYNEQFF. This chain joins TRBV20-1 and TRBJ2-1; D possibly matches TRBD1 or TRBD2 (5 bases each). Germline CDR1 and CDR2: DFQATT and SNEGSKA (reference sequence). This CDR3 is built from 11 residues. The V gene lost 7 bases and the J gene lost 4 bases, with 8 bases spanning the gap.

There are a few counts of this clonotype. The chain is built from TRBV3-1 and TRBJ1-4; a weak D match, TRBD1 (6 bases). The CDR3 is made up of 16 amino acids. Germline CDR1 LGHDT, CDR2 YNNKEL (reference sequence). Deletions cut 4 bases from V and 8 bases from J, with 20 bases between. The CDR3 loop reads CASSLMLAGAGEKLFF. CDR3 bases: TGTGCCAGCAGCCTCATGCTGGCGGGGGCAGGGGAAAAACTGTTTTTT.

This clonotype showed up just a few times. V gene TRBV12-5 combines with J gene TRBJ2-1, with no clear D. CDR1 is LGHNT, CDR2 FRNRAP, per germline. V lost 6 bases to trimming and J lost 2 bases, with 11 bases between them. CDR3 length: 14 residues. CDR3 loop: CASGENPTYNEQFF. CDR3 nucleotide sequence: TGTGCTAGTGGAGAGAACCCTACCTACAATGAGCAGTTCTTC.

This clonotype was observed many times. The CDR3 region is CASSLGGLILNIQYF. In DNA form, the CDR3 reads TGTGCCAGCAGCTTAGGGGGGCTCATACTTAACATTCAGTACTTC. The chain carries TRBV7-2 and TRBJ2-4, with D possibly TRBD1 on 6 matching bases. Trimming pared 1 base from V and 7 bases from J, leaving 14 bases between. The CDR3 covers 15 residues. The germline gives CDR1 SGHTA, CDR2 FQGNSA.

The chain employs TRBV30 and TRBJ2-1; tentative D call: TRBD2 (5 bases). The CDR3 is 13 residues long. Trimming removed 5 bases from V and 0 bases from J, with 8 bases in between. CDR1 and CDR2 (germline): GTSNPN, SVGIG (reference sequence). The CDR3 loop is CAWRGSSYNEQFF. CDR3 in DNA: TGTGCCTGGCGAGGGAGCTCCTACAATGAGCAGTTCTTC.

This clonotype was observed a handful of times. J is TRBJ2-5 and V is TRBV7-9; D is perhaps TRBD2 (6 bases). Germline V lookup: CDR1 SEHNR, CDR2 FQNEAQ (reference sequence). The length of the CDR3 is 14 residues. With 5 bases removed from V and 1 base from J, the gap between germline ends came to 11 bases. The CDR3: CASSPVGGQETQYF. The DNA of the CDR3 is TGTGCCAGCAGCCCCGTGGGGGGCCAAGAGACCCAGTACTTC.

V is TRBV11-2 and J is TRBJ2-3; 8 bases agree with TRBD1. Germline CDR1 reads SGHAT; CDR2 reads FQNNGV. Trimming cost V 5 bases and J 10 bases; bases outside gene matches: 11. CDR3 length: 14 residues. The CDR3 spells CASSGGTGDLAQYF. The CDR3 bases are TGTGCCAGCAGCGGGGGGACAGGCGACCTGGCGCAGTATTTT.

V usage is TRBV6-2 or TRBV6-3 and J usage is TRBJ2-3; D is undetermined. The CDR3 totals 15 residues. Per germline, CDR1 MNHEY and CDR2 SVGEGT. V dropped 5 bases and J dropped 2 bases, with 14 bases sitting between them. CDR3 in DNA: TGTGCCAGCAGTCTAATGGCGGAATCCACAGATACGCAGTATTTT. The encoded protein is CASSLMAESTDTQYF.

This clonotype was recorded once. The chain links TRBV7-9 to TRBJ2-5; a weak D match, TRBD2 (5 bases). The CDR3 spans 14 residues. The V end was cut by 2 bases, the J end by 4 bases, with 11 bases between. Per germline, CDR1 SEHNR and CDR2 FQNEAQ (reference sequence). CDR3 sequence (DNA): TGTGCCAGCAGCTTAACCGGGGTGGTAGAGACCCAGTACTTC. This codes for CASSLTGVVETQYF.

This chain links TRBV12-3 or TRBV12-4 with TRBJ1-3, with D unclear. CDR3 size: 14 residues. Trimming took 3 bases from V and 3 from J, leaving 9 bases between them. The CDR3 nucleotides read TGTGCCAGCAGTTTGCGCGGAGTTGGAAACACCATATATTTT. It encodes CASSLRGVGNTIYF.

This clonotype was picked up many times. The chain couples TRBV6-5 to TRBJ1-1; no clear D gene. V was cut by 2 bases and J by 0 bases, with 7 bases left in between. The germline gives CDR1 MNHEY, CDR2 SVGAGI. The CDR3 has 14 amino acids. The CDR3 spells CASSYLRLNTEAFF. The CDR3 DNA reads TGTGCCAGCAGTTACCTCCGGTTGAACACTGAAGCTTTCTTT.

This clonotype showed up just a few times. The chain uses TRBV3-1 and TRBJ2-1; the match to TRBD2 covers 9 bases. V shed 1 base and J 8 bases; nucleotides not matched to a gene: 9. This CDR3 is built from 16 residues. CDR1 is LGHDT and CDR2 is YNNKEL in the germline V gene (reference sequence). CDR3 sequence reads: CASSQAGGGARYEQFF. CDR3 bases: TGTGCCAGCAGCCAAGCCGGCGGGGGGGCTCGGTATGAGCAGTTCTTC.

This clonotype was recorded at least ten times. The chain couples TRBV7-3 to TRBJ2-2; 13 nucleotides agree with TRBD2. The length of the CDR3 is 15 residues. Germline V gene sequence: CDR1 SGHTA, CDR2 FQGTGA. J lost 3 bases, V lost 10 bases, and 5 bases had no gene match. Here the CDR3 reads CATQLAGGHTGELFF. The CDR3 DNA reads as TGTGCCACCCAACTAGCGGGAGGGCACACCGGGGAGCTGTTTTTT.

CDR3 loop: CASSERSNQPQHF. The CDR3 DNA reads as TGTGCCAGCAGCGAGAGGAGCAATCAGCCCCAGCATTTT. The chain carries TRBV12-3 or TRBV12-4 and TRBJ1-5; D remains unclear. The V and J ends lost 6 bases and 1 base respectively, with 7 bases between them. The CDR3 sequence is 13 residues long.

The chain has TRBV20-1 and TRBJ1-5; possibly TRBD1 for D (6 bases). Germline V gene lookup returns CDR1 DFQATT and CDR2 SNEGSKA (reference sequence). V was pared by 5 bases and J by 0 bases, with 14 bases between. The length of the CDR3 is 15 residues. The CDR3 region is CSAYLQGSSNQPQHF. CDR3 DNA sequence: TGCAGTGCTTACCTACAGGGAAGTAGCAATCAGCCCCAGCATTTT.